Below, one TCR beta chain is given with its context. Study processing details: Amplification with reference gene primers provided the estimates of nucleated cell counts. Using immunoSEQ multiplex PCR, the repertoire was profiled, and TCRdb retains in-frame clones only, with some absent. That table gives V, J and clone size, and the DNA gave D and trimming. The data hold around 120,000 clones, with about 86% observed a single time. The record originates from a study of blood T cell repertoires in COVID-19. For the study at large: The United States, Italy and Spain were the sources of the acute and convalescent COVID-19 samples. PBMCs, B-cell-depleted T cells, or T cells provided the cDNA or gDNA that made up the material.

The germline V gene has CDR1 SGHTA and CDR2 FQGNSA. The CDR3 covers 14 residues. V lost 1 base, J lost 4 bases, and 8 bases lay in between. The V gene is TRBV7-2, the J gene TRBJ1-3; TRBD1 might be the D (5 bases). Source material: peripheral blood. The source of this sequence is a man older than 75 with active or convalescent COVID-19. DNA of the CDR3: TGTGCCAGCAGCTTAGGGGGGGTCGGAAACACCATATATTTT. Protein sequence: CASSLGGVGNTIYF.